Listed below are T cell receptor beta chains from one sample, sequenced in a study of CD8 T cells in Susac syndrome. TCRdb re-analysed the immunoSEQ multiplex PCR reads in MiXCR, keeping a single row per CDR3 protein. The sample carries hundreds of thousands of distinct CDR3 sequences, more than 85% recorded once. The sample consisted of CD8+ T cells from PBMCs. Receptors were obtained from a human donor with multiple sclerosis. Both conserved end residues are part of each CDR3. The D gene is left open where the match is weak. Where a row states a size, it is once, few, many or the class of an expanded clone; other rows omit it.

V: TRBV29-1; J: TRBJ2-1; size: once; D: TRBD2; DNA: TGCAGCGTTGACGCGGGAGGGTCTTACAATGAGCAGTTCTTC; CDR3: CSVDAGGSYNEQFF
V: TRBV28; J: TRBJ2-1; size: few; D: -; DNA: TGTGCCAGCAGTCTGAGTGGGAGTGAGCAGTTCTTC; CDR3: CASSLSGSEQFF
V: TRBV3-1; J: TRBJ2-2; size: -; D: TRBD1; DNA: TGTGCCAGCAGCCACCCCCGACAAGGGGGCTCGATCGGGGAGCTGTTTTTT; CDR3: CASSHPRQGGSIGELFF
V: TRBV3-1; J: TRBJ1-2; size: -; D: TRBD1; DNA: TGTGCCAGCAGCCAGTACAAGACAGGGGGTAATGGCTACACCTTC; CDR3: CASSQYKTGGNGYTF
V: TRBV9; J: TRBJ2-1; size: -; D: TRBD1; DNA: TGTGCCAGCAGCGAACCGGGACAGGTTGGCAATGAGCAGTTCTTC; CDR3: CASSEPGQVGNEQFF
V: TRBV24-1; J: TRBJ1-2; size: -; D: -; DNA: TGTGCCACCAGTGATTTTGCAGACGGCTACACCTTC; CDR3: CATSDFADGYTF
V: TRBV4-3; J: TRBJ1-1; size: -; D: TRBD1; DNA: TGCGCCAGCAGCCAAGAAAGGACAGGGTTGGTGGGGACTGAAGCTTTCTTT; CDR3: CASSQERTGLVGTEAFF
V: TRBV20-1; J: TRBJ2-1; size: -; D: TRBD2; DNA: TGCAGTGCTAGACAGACCGGGACTAGCGGGATCTCAAGGGAGCAGTTCTTC; CDR3: CSARQTGTSGISREQFF
V: TRBV7-9; J: TRBJ2-3; size: -; D: -; DNA: TGTGCCAGCAGCTCCGGAAGCAGTTTTCCCACAGATACGCAGTATTTT; CDR3: CASSSGSSFPTDTQYF
V: TRBV29-1; J: TRBJ1-1; size: -; D: -; DNA: TGCAGCGTCACACCGAACGCTGAAGCTTTCTTT; CDR3: CSVTPNAEAFF
V: TRBV2; J: TRBJ1-2; size: -; D: TRBD1; DNA: TGTGCCAGCAGACTTTCGGGACAGGGGGCGCGCGGCTACACCTTC; CDR3: CASRLSGQGARGYTF
V: TRBV7-9; J: TRBJ2-7; size: -; D: TRBD2; DNA: TGTGCCAGCAGCTTATCAGTGGCGGGAGGCTACGAGCAGTACTTC; CDR3: CASSLSVAGGYEQYF
V: TRBV4-3; J: TRBJ2-3; size: -; D: -; DNA: TGCGCCAGCAGCCAAGTCGACAGGACAGATACGCAGTATTTT; CDR3: CASSQVDRTDTQYF
V: TRBV20-1; J: TRBJ2-2; size: -; D: TRBD1; DNA: TGCAGTGCTAGAGACCAGGGGGCGGCGAACACCGGGGAGCTGTTTTTT; CDR3: CSARDQGAANTGELFF
V: TRBV7-9; J: TRBJ1-1; size: -; D: TRBD1; DNA: TGTGCCAGCAGCTCAGGACAGGGGGGGGTTCGCACTGAAGCTTTCTTT; CDR3: CASSSGQGGVRTEAFF
V: TRBV13; J: TRBJ1-2; size: once; D: TRBD1; DNA: TGTGCCAGCAGCCGCGGGCAGGGGGCGCCCCGGGCTGGGTATGGCTACACCTTC; CDR3: CASSRGQGAPRAGYGYTF
V: TRBV7-2; J: TRBJ2-1; size: few; D: -; DNA: TGTGCCAGCAGCGTCTACAGCAACCCCTACAATGAGCAGTTCTTC; CDR3: CASSVYSNPYNEQFF
V: TRBV12-3/TRBV12-4; J: TRBJ1-4; size: -; D: TRBD1; DNA: TGTGCCAGCAGTCCCGGGACAGGGAGAACAGAAAAACTGTTTTTT; CDR3: CASSPGTGRTEKLFF
V: TRBV27; J: TRBJ1-3; size: -; D: -; DNA: TGTGCCAGCAGTGACCAGGGATCTGGAAACACCATATATTTT; CDR3: CASSDQGSGNTIYF
V: TRBV5-6; J: TRBJ2-1; size: -; D: -; DNA: TGTGCCAGCAGCCCGGAGGGGCCCAATGAGCAGTTCTTC; CDR3: CASSPEGPNEQFF
V: TRBV28; J: TRBJ1-2; size: -; D: -; DNA: TGTGCCGGCCAAGGACAAGGCGTCGGCTACACCTTC; CDR3: CAGQGQGVGYTF
V: TRBV13; J: TRBJ2-7; size: -; D: -; DNA: TGTGCCAGCAGCTCAACAGGGTACGACCGCGAGCAGTACTTC; CDR3: CASSSTGYDREQYF
V: TRBV27; J: TRBJ2-3; size: -; D: -; DNA: TGTGCCAGCAGTTCGGGTCCTAGCACAGATACGCAGTATTTT; CDR3: CASSSGPSTDTQYF
V: TRBV3-1; J: TRBJ1-1; size: once; D: TRBD1; DNA: TGTGCCAGCAGCCAGCCAGGGGGCCCCATGAACACTGAAGCTTTCTTT; CDR3: CASSQPGGPMNTEAFF
V: TRBV13; J: TRBJ2-1; size: -; D: -; DNA: TGTGCCAGCAGCCTTGCCAGGGTTTTGGGGCAGTTCTTC; CDR3: CASSLARVLGQFF
V: TRBV4-2; J: TRBJ1-1; size: -; D: -; DNA: TGTGCCAGCAGCCGCCAGGTGAACACTGAAGCTTTCTTT; CDR3: CASSRQVNTEAFF
V: TRBV7-8; J: TRBJ1-2; size: -; D: -; DNA: TGTGCCAGCAGCTTAGTCTATGCAGGGGTCGAGTATGGCTACACCTTC; CDR3: CASSLVYAGVEYGYTF
V: TRBV14; J: TRBJ1-2; size: -; D: -; DNA: TGTGCCAGCAGCCAAGTACAATCAATCTATGGCTACACCTTC; CDR3: CASSQVQSIYGYTF
V: TRBV12-3/TRBV12-4; J: TRBJ1-2; size: -; D: -; DNA: TGTGCCAGCAGTTTGGGGGGTTTGGGGGGCCATGGCTACACCTTC; CDR3: CASSLGGLGGHGYTF
V: TRBV19; J: TRBJ2-2; size: -; D: TRBD1; DNA: TGTGCCAGTAATCTCGGGACAGCTCTGTCCGGGGAGCTGTTTTTT; CDR3: CASNLGTALSGELFF